These 23 T cell receptor beta chains originate from one sample sequenced in a study of T cells after yellow fever vaccination. MiXCR, run by TCRdb on the 5' RACE reads, gives a single entry per CDR3 protein. The table lists approximately 58,000 distinct CDR3 sequences, 5% to 6.5% of them singletons. The sequencing used PBMCs, either bulk or a sorted T-cell subset (CD4+, CD8+, memory, or dextramer-sorted; not recorded which), collected on the day of the yellow fever booster vaccination. The receptor set was obtained from a young man who received the YFV17D yellow fever vaccine.

V gene TRBV6-2 or TRBV6-3 combines with J gene TRBJ1-1, with 7 bases identical to TRBD1. CDR1 is MNHEY and CDR2 is SVGEGT in the germline V gene. This CDR3 spans 14 amino acids. V trimming: 7 bases; J trimming: 6 bases; junction bases outside the gene matches: 11. CDR3 in amino acids: CASTPPPTGPEAFF. The CDR3 DNA is TGTGCCAGCACCCCACCCCCGACAGGGCCTGAAGCTTTCTTT.

Of note for this clonotype: One junction end disagrees with the germline gene, perhaps due to a read error. This chain uses TRBV20-1 with TRBJ1-1; D is unclear. CDR1 DFQATT and CDR2 SNEGSKA come from the germline V gene (reference sequence). CDR3 size: 14 residues. The CDR3: CSAISEDKNAEAFF. The CDR3 nucleotides read TGCAGTGCTATATCCGAGGATAAGAACGCTGAAGCTTTCTTT.

This chain joins TRBV20-1 and TRBJ2-2; D perhaps matches TRBD1 (6 bases). Trimming removed 4 bases at V and 0 bases at J, with 12 bases between. The CDR3 loop spans 15 amino acids. Germline values: CDR1 DFQATT, CDR2 SNEGSKA (reference sequence). The CDR3 DNA reads as TGCAGTGCTACCAGGGGTATCGCGAACACCGGGGAGCTGTTTTTT. Its translation: CSATRGIANTGELFF.

Written as DNA, the CDR3 is TGTGCCAGCAGCAAAGCCAGACCTCATAATGAAAAACTGTTTTTT. Translating it yields CASSKARPHNEKLFF. V gene TRBV21-1 combines with J gene TRBJ1-4. TRBV21-1 is noted as a pseudogene. The CDR3 is 15 residues long.

Details on this clonotype: This may come from a read error, since a much larger clone is one base off. The CDR3 does not end in the conserved phenylalanine or tryptophan, so this is likely a read error. V usage is TRBV7-8 and J usage is TRBJ1-2, with 11 bases identical to TRBD1. Germline V gene data show CDR1 as SGHVS and CDR2 as FQNEAQ. Germline trimming cut 6 bases from V and 2 bases from J; bases unmatched to any gene: 11. CDR3 length equals 17 residues. The CDR3 sequence: CASSSGQGARFNYGYTL. CDR3 bases: TGTGCCAGCAGTTCCGGACAGGGGGCGCGGTTCAACTATGGCTACACCTTA.

Many counts were recorded for this clonotype. The chain is built from TRBV27 and TRBJ2-3; 9 positions match TRBD2. CDR3 size: 16 residues. In germline, CDR1 is MNHEY, CDR2 SMNVEV (reference sequence). With 5 bases clipped from V and 2 bases from J, the junction kept 8 bases outside the gene matches. CDR3 region: CASSPLAGGFTDTQYF. Here the CDR3 DNA reads TGTGCCAGCAGTCCCCTCGCGGGGGGGTTCACAGATACGCAGTATTTT.

This clonotype was seen at least ten times. CDR3 nucleotide sequence: TGCAGTGCTAGACCCCCGGGGGGTTTTAACTATGGCTACACCTTC. This translates into CSARPPGGFNYGYTF. This rearrangement joins TRBV20-1 to TRBJ1-2, with D possibly being TRBD1 (5 bases). The CDR3 is made up of 15 amino acids. Germline loops: CDR1 DFQATT, CDR2 SNEGSKA (reference sequence). V lost 2 bases to trimming and J lost 1 base, with 14 bases between them.

This clonotype was counted at least ten times. This rearrangement joins TRBV5-1 to TRBJ1-5; TRBD1 aligns across 9 bases. Per the germline V gene, CDR1 is SGHRS and CDR2 is YFSETQ. The length of the CDR3 is 15 residues. After removal of 4 bases from V and 4 bases from J, the junction contained 6 bases not matched to a gene. CDR3 sequence (DNA): TGCGCCAGCAGCCAGGGGACAGGGAGAAATCAGCCCCAGCATTTT. Its translation is CASSQGTGRNQPQHF.

This clonotype has at least ten counts. The V and J genes are TRBV6-2 or TRBV6-3 and TRBJ1-1; unclear D gene. Trimming took 4 bases from V and 4 from J, leaving 7 bases between them. CDR3 size: 12 residues. The germline CDR1 and CDR2 sequences are MNHEY and SVGEGT. The CDR3 DNA sequence: TGTGCCAGCAGTTTCAGGTTCACTGAAGCTTTCTTT. Translation: CASSFRFTEAFF.

The chain employs TRBV4-2 and TRBJ2-2; possibly TRBD1 for D (5 bases). Germline V CDR1 and CDR2: LGHNA, YNFKEQ. The CDR3 is 14 amino acids. V was cut by 2 bases and J by 5 bases, with 9 bases left in between. The CDR3 loop is CASSQSQGTGELFF. CDR3 bases: TGTGCCAGCAGCCAAAGTCAGGGAACCGGGGAGCTGTTTTTT.

This clonotype occurred once. J is TRBJ2-1 and V is TRBV10-3; the D gene could be TRBD1 or TRBD2 (5 bases each). The CDR3 consists of 15 residues. Germline V lookup: CDR1 ENHRY, CDR2 SYGVKD. The ends were cut back, 5 bases at V and 8 bases at J, with 19 bases in the middle. The CDR3 DNA is TGTGCCATCAGTTATCGAGCCGGGACCGTCGATGAGCAGTTCTTC. It specifies CAISYRAGTVDEQFF.

This clonotype was counted ten times or more. This CDR3 reads CASSFGRNDEQFF. In DNA, the CDR3 is TGCGCCAGCAGCTTCGGCAGAAACGATGAGCAGTTCTTC. This rearrangement joins TRBV5-1 to TRBJ2-1, with D unclear. The CDR3 runs to 13 residues. Germline assignment: CDR1 SGHRS and CDR2 YFSETQ. Deletions cut 2 bases from V and 8 bases from J, with 11 bases between.

As regards this clonotype: Just one base apart from a much larger clone, this may be a read error. This chain joins TRBV29-1 and TRBJ2-3; no clear D. Trimming removed 6 bases from V and 5 bases from J, with 6 bases in between. Germline CDR1 reads SQVTM; CDR2 reads ANQGSEA. The CDR3 contains 10 residues. The DNA for the CDR3 is TGCAGCGTAGATGGAGATACGCAGTATTTT. Translating it yields CSVDGDTQYF.

In this sample, this clonotype turned up many times. The rearrangement links TRBV6-2 or TRBV6-3 to TRBJ2-1, with unresolved D. This CDR3 is 10 amino acids long. The V and J ends lost 5 bases and 5 bases respectively, with 1 base between them. Looked up from germline, CDR1 is MNHEY and CDR2 is SVGEGT. CDR3 residues: CASSDNEQFF. The CDR3, as DNA: TGTGCCAGCAGTGACAATGAGCAGTTCTTC.

This clonotype showed up just a few times. The rearrangement joins TRBV6-1 to TRBJ2-4; TRBD1 is a possible D gene (5 bases). CDR1 is MNHNS and CDR2 is SASEGT in the germline V gene. With 0 bases removed from V and 8 bases from J, the gap between germline ends came to 14 bases. There are 15 residues in the CDR3. CDR3 bases: TGTGCCAGCAGTGAAGCTACCAGGGTTAGGGACATTCAGTACTTC. It is translated as CASSEATRVRDIQYF.

Many counts were recorded for this clonotype. The gene calls are TRBV29-1 and TRBJ2-6, with no clear D. Germline V gives CDR1 SQVTM, CDR2 ANQGSEA. The CDR3 extends over 15 amino acids. V lost 4 bases to trimming and J lost 1 base, with 11 bases between them. The CDR3 here is CSVAPAGSGANVLTF. The CDR3, as DNA: TGCAGCGTTGCCCCGGCTGGGTCTGGGGCCAACGTCCTGACTTTC.

This clonotype occurred a few times. This chain joins TRBV12-3 or TRBV12-4 and TRBJ1-5; possible D gene TRBD1, 5 bases. Trimming took off 3 bases at V and 2 bases at J, with 11 bases between the two ends. This CDR3 region has 15 residues. The CDR3 DNA follows: TGTGCCAGCAGTTTTGGGGGGGAGGGCAATCAGCCCCAGCATTTT. It codes for CASSFGGEGNQPQHF.

This clonotype was found a few times. The gene calls are TRBV7-6 and TRBJ1-1; 7 bases line up with TRBD1. V lost 0 bases to trimming and J lost 1 base; unmatched junction nucleotides: 8. Germline loops: CDR1 SGHVS, CDR2 FNYEAQ. The CDR3 is 17 residues long. The CDR3 DNA reads TGTGCCAGCAGCTTAGCTCCCATGACAGGGCCGAACACTGAAGCTTTCTTT. It specifies CASSLAPMTGPNTEAFF.

The table lists this clonotype with many counts. The chain uses TRBV20-1 and TRBJ1-1; D unresolved. V was shortened by 6 bases and J by 0 bases, with 8 bases between the two germline ends. There are 12 residues in the CDR3. Per the germline V gene, CDR1 is DFQATT and CDR2 is SNEGSKA (reference sequence). CDR3 in DNA: TGCAGTGCCATAGGGCTGAACACTGAAGCTTTCTTT. Translating gives CSAIGLNTEAFF.

The J gene is TRBJ1-2, the V gene TRBV3-1; no firm D call. In germline, CDR1 is LGHDT, CDR2 YNNKEL (reference sequence). The ends were cut back, 0 bases at V and 2 bases at J, with 10 bases in the middle. The CDR3 has 15 amino acids. This CDR3 reads CASSQEPSRNYGYTF. The CDR3 DNA reads as TGTGCCAGCAGCCAAGAGCCCAGCAGAAACTATGGCTACACCTTC.

This clonotype showed up many times. The chain has TRBV27 and TRBJ1-5, with a possible D match to TRBD1 (5 bases). This CDR3 has 14 amino acids. V was shortened by 3 bases and J by 8 bases, with 14 bases between the two germline ends. Germline CDR1 reads MNHEY; CDR2 reads SMNVEV (reference sequence). CDR3 loop: CASSFSRDLEPQHF. The CDR3 DNA is TGTGCCAGCAGTTTTTCGAGGGACTTAGAGCCCCAGCATTTT.

This clonotype has at least ten counts. The V and J genes are TRBV7-2 and TRBJ1-3; D is unresolved. Trimming cost V 2 bases and J 0 bases, with 8 bases left between them. Germline CDR1 reads SGHTA; CDR2 reads FQGNSA. The CDR3 contains 15 residues. CDR3 residues: CASSLSVLSGNTIYF. In DNA, the CDR3 is TGTGCCAGCAGCTTAAGCGTCCTCTCTGGAAACACCATATATTTT.

This clonotype appeared many times. The J gene is TRBJ2-1, the V gene TRBV7-2; 8 bases match TRBD1. CDR1 is SGHTA, CDR2 FQGNSA, per germline. CDR3 size: 12 residues. The J segment lost 9 bases and the V segment lost 4 bases, leaving 2 bases of the junction unmatched. CDR3 sequence: CASSWQGAEQFF. CDR3 in DNA: TGTGCCAGCAGCTGGCAGGGGGCTGAGCAGTTCTTC.